The rows below give T cell receptor beta chains drawn from one sample of a study of OX40 agonist ivuxolimab in advanced cancers. Sequencing was performed with immunoSEQ multiplex PCR; in TCRdb, only in-frame clones are kept and a portion is missing. The table lists fewer than 25,000 clones, approximately 78% of them singletons. The sample here was CD4+ or CD8+ T cells sorted from blood, taken in a trial of the OX40 agonist ivuxolimab. Receptors originate from an adult with an advanced solid tumor such as melanoma, head and neck, liver or kidney cancer. CDR3s include the opening cysteine and the closing phenylalanine or tryptophan. A D gene is named only where the DNA matches it firmly. Where a row states a size, it is once, few, many or the class of an expanded clone; other rows omit it.

CDR3 DNA,CDR3 protein,V gene,clone size,J gene,D gene
TGTGCCAGCAGAGTCGACAGGGGGGGAAGTGGGAACACTGAAGCTTTCTTT,CASRVDRGGSGNTEAFF,TRBV4-2,once,TRBJ1-1,TRBD1
TGTGCCAGCAGTGTCCCACTAGCGGACAATGAGCAGTTCTTC,CASSVPLADNEQFF,TRBV6-1,-,TRBJ2-1,TRBD2
TGCAGCGTGACAGTCTCTGGAAACACCATATATTTT,CSVTVSGNTIYF,TRBV29-1,-,TRBJ1-3,-
TGCGCCAGCAGCCCGTCGACTAGCGGGAGAGAGACCCAGTACTTC,CASSPSTSGRETQYF,TRBV4-1,-,TRBJ2-5,TRBD2
TGTGCCAGCAGCCCAACCGACAGGAACTATGGCTACACCTTC,CASSPTDRNYGYTF,TRBV5-6,-,TRBJ1-2,-
TGTGCCAGCAGCTCAGGACTAGCGGGAGCCCCCCGTACGGAGACCCAGTACTTC,CASSSGLAGAPRTETQYF,TRBV7-8,few,TRBJ2-5,TRBD2
TGTGCCAGCAGTTACCTAGGGGGGACTGAAGCTTTCTTT,CASSYLGGTEAFF,TRBV6-5,-,TRBJ1-1,-
TGTGCCAGCAGCGGACAGGGGGGTCACAATCAGCCCCAGCATTTT,CASSGQGGHNQPQHF,TRBV7-2,-,TRBJ1-5,TRBD1
TGCAGTGCTAGTGTCTATGAAAAACTGTTTTTT,CSASVYEKLFF,TRBV20-1,-,TRBJ1-4,-
TGTGCCAGCAGTTCGCCCCTTCACGCTGAAGCTTTCTTT,CASSSPLHAEAFF,TRBV28,-,TRBJ1-1,-
TGTGCCTCTGGACACACCGGGGAGCTGTTTTTT,CASGHTGELFF,TRBV30,-,TRBJ2-2,-
TGTGCCAGCAGCTCCCCCCGGGACAGGGGTCTAGGCTACGAGCAGTACTTC,CASSSPRDRGLGYEQYF,TRBV7-9,-,TRBJ2-7,TRBD1
TGCGCCAGCAGCGAGATAACCCCAGCACGGGGCGGGGAGCTGTTTTTT,CASSEITPARGGELFF,TRBV5-1,-,TRBJ2-2,-
TGTGCCAGCAGCTCGCCGACAGGGGGCCGCCAGCCCCAGCATTTT,CASSSPTGGRQPQHF,TRBV28,-,TRBJ1-5,TRBD1
TGTGCCAGTAGTATAGAGAGAGGGAGCGGCTACACCTTC,CASSIERGSGYTF,TRBV19,-,TRBJ1-2,-
TGTGCCAGCAGTTTACCGGGTTTTGGAGTGGAAGAGCAGTACTTC,CASSLPGFGVEEQYF,TRBV28,once,TRBJ2-7,-
TGTGCCAGCAGTTTTTGGACAGGGGGCCAAGAGCAGTACTTC,CASSFWTGGQEQYF,TRBV27,few,TRBJ2-7,TRBD1
TGTGCCTGGAGTGTACAGGGGTCAGGTCGGTCGTCACCCCTCCACTTT,CAWSVQGSGRSSPLHF,TRBV30,medium-sized,TRBJ1-6,TRBD1
TGTGCCAGTAGTAAAACCGGGACTAGCGGGAGGGCCTACAATGAGCAGTTCTTC,CASSKTGTSGRAYNEQFF,TRBV19,-,TRBJ2-1,TRBD2
TGTGCCAGCAGGTCGGGGAATCCTATCGGCTACACCTTC,CASRSGNPIGYTF,TRBV28,-,TRBJ1-2,-